This TCR beta chain was recovered during a study of T cell responses to AZD1222 COVID-19 vaccine. Regarding the study as a whole: None of the repertoires were sampled until the peak T cell response had passed.

The table came from immunoSEQ multiplex PCR; TCRdb's copy has only in-frame clones and leaves some out. Altogether 130,000 or so clones are present, 80% to 95% being singletons, with the ten largest covering roughly 4.2%. Worth noting for this clone: Its antigen remains unidentified.

The receptor's source is an adult who received the MenACWY meningococcal vaccine as a control. Material: peripheral blood, obtained 28 days after the second dose of the MenACWY control vaccine.

DNA of the CDR3: TGTGCCAGCTCACCCCGGACGGTAGGCAGCAATCAGCCCCAGCATTTT. The encoded protein is CASSPRTVGSNQPQHF. This chain connects TRBV18 to TRBJ1-5; D call uncertain. Germline assignment: CDR1 KGHSH and CDR2 LQKENI. V lost 3 bases and J lost 1, with 13 bases in between. CDR3 length equals 16 residues.